The rows below give T cell receptor beta chains drawn from one sample of a study of T-cell reconstitution after alpha-beta-depleted transplantation in children. From the PCR reads, TCRdb called clonotypes with MiXCR, one entry per CDR3 protein. The data contain around 600,000 distinct CDR3 sequences, about 10% of them singletons. The sequencing here drew on PBMCs from the stem cell graft donor, taken from the stem cell graft. The source is a human donor who donated a stem cell graft to a child with acute myeloid leukemia. The CDR3 runs from the conserved cysteine through the conserved F or W. The order of the fields is V gene, clone size, J gene, D gene, CDR3 DNA, CDR3 protein. The D gene is left open where the match is weak. Size tells how often a clone was seen (once, few, many) or the class of an expanded clone, and some rows leave it out.

v_call: TRBV29-1
clone_size: .
j_call: TRBJ1-2
d_call: .
cdr3_nt: TGCAGCGTTGAGGGGCCGGGGGCTGGCTACACCTTC
cdr3_aa: CSVEGPGAGYTF

v_call: TRBV28
clone_size: many
j_call: TRBJ2-6
d_call: .
cdr3_nt: TGTGCCAGCAGTTTAGATCGGCTCTCTGGGGCCAACGTCCTGACTTTC
cdr3_aa: CASSLDRLSGANVLTF

v_call: TRBV6-4
clone_size: many
j_call: TRBJ1-2
d_call: .
cdr3_nt: TGTGCCAGCAAACAACAGGACGGAGGCGGTGGGGGCTACACCTTC
cdr3_aa: CASKQQDGGGGGYTF

v_call: TRBV6-2/TRBV6-3
clone_size: many
j_call: TRBJ2-7
d_call: .
cdr3_nt: TGTGCCAGCAGTTACTCCAGGTTGTACGGAGAGCAGTACTTC
cdr3_aa: CASSYSRLYGEQYF

v_call: TRBV5-1
clone_size: .
j_call: TRBJ2-1
d_call: TRBD2
cdr3_nt: TGCGCCAGCAGCTTGGTGGGAGGGGACGAGCAGTTCTTC
cdr3_aa: CASSLVGGDEQFF

v_call: TRBV5-5
clone_size: .
j_call: TRBJ2-5
d_call: .
cdr3_nt: TGTGCCAGCAGCTTGGGAGGTCAGGGTCTGGGGGAGACCCAGTACTTC
cdr3_aa: CASSLGGQGLGETQYF

v_call: TRBV20-1
clone_size: .
j_call: TRBJ1-2
d_call: TRBD1
cdr3_nt: TGCAGTGCCCCGGAGGCGACAGGGCCGAACTATGGCTACACCTTC
cdr3_aa: CSAPEATGPNYGYTF

v_call: TRBV7-9
clone_size: few
j_call: TRBJ1-1
d_call: .
cdr3_nt: TGTGCCAGCAGCTTAGCGCAAGGGGCGTCTGAAGCTTTCTTT
cdr3_aa: CASSLAQGASEAFF

v_call: TRBV5-1
clone_size: few
j_call: TRBJ2-7
d_call: .
cdr3_nt: TGCGCCAGCAGCTTGGAAGGGACTTCCAGCTCCTACGAGCAGTACTTC
cdr3_aa: CASSLEGTSSSYEQYF

v_call: TRBV27
clone_size: few
j_call: TRBJ1-2
d_call: TRBD1
cdr3_nt: TGTGCCAGCGTAGGACAGGGGAAGGGCTACACCTTC
cdr3_aa: CASVGQGKGYTF

v_call: TRBV9
clone_size: .
j_call: TRBJ2-5
d_call: .
cdr3_nt: TGTGCCAGCAGCGTCGAGGGGGGAGGGCCTCAGACCCAGTACTTC
cdr3_aa: CASSVEGGGPQTQYF

v_call: TRBV29-1
clone_size: few
j_call: TRBJ2-5
d_call: TRBD1
cdr3_nt: TGCAGCGTTTGGACAGGGGGATCTCAAGAGACCCAGTACTTC
cdr3_aa: CSVWTGGSQETQYF

v_call: TRBV6-2/TRBV6-3
clone_size: .
j_call: TRBJ2-1
d_call: TRBD2
cdr3_nt: TGTGCCAGCAGTTACCCGGGACTAGCGGGAGGGTATAAGGGTGAGCAGTTCTTC
cdr3_aa: CASSYPGLAGGYKGEQFF

v_call: TRBV7-6
clone_size: few
j_call: TRBJ2-3
d_call: TRBD1
cdr3_nt: TGTGCCAGCAGCTTGTTTTGGGACAGGGGCACAGATACGCAGTATTTT
cdr3_aa: CASSLFWDRGTDTQYF

v_call: TRBV12-3/TRBV12-4
clone_size: many
j_call: TRBJ2-3
d_call: TRBD2
cdr3_nt: TGTGCCAGCGATACTAGCGGGAGTACAGATACGCAGTATTTT
cdr3_aa: CASDTSGSTDTQYF

v_call: TRBV6-2/TRBV6-3
clone_size: .
j_call: TRBJ2-2
d_call: TRBD1
cdr3_nt: TGTGCCAGCAGTCGACAGGGACGGGAGCTGTTTTTT
cdr3_aa: CASSRQGRELFF

v_call: TRBV29-1
clone_size: many
j_call: TRBJ1-5
d_call: TRBD1
cdr3_nt: TGCAGCGTTGATCCAGGGGGGAATCAGCCCCAGCATTTT
cdr3_aa: CSVDPGGNQPQHF

v_call: TRBV20-1
clone_size: .
j_call: TRBJ2-7
d_call: .
cdr3_nt: TGCAGTGCTAGAGAACTTAGGACACTTGGCGAGCAGTACTTC
cdr3_aa: CSARELRTLGEQYF

v_call: TRBV12-3/TRBV12-4
clone_size: many
j_call: TRBJ1-2
d_call: .
cdr3_nt: TGTGCCAGCAGTTTACCTGGGTATGGCTACACCTTC
cdr3_aa: CASSLPGYGYTF

v_call: TRBV7-2
clone_size: many
j_call: TRBJ2-4
d_call: .
cdr3_nt: TGTGCCAGCAGCTTATCGTTTCGACCGTACTTC
cdr3_aa: CASSLSFRPYF

v_call: TRBV11-2
clone_size: .
j_call: TRBJ1-2
d_call: .
cdr3_nt: TGTGCCTCCCGGAACGGGATCACCTCCTATGGCTACACCTTC
cdr3_aa: CASRNGITSYGYTF

v_call: TRBV5-1
clone_size: .
j_call: TRBJ2-2
d_call: TRBD2
cdr3_nt: TGCGCCAGCAGCTTCCTAGCGGGAATGGCCGACGGGGAGCTGTTTTTT
cdr3_aa: CASSFLAGMADGELFF

v_call: TRBV20-1
clone_size: .
j_call: TRBJ2-3
d_call: .
cdr3_nt: TGCAGTGCTAATAGCCGCCCTGGAACAGATACGCAGTATTTT
cdr3_aa: CSANSRPGTDTQYF

v_call: TRBV29-1
clone_size: .
j_call: TRBJ2-2
d_call: .
cdr3_nt: TGCAGCGTTGAAGAGGGTGAGGGGCAAGCCCCCGGGGAGCTGTTTTTT
cdr3_aa: CSVEEGEGQAPGELFF

v_call: TRBV30
clone_size: .
j_call: TRBJ2-1
d_call: TRBD2
cdr3_nt: TGTGCCTGGAGTGCAGGGACTAGCGGGAGGGGGTCCTCCTACAATGAGCAGTTCTTC
cdr3_aa: CAWSAGTSGRGSSYNEQFF

v_call: TRBV28
clone_size: .
j_call: TRBJ2-7
d_call: .
cdr3_nt: TGTGCCAGCAGTTTATGGATGGTTGGAAGCTCCTACGAGCAGTACTTC
cdr3_aa: CASSLWMVGSSYEQYF

v_call: TRBV12-3/TRBV12-4
clone_size: many
j_call: TRBJ1-1
d_call: .
cdr3_nt: TGTGCCAGCAGTTTAATAGTAAACACTGAAGCTTTCTTT
cdr3_aa: CASSLIVNTEAFF

v_call: TRBV6-5
clone_size: many
j_call: TRBJ1-4
d_call: TRBD1
cdr3_nt: TGTGCCAGCAGTATCCGGGACAGTCCAGTTGAAAAACTGTTTTTT
cdr3_aa: CASSIRDSPVEKLFF

v_call: TRBV9
clone_size: .
j_call: TRBJ2-7
d_call: TRBD2
cdr3_nt: TGTGCCAGCAGCCGGGGACTAGCCTCTTCCGAGCAGTACTTC
cdr3_aa: CASSRGLASSEQYF

v_call: TRBV20-1
clone_size: .
j_call: TRBJ2-7
d_call: TRBD2
cdr3_nt: TGCAGCTGGTCTAGCGGGAGTATTTACGAGCAGTACTTC
cdr3_aa: CSWSSGSIYEQYF

v_call: TRBV25-1
clone_size: many
j_call: TRBJ2-7
d_call: TRBD2
cdr3_nt: TGTGCCAGCAGTGATCGGCGGGAGGGCCGCAACGAGCAGTACTTC
cdr3_aa: CASSDRREGRNEQYF

v_call: TRBV20-1
clone_size: few
j_call: TRBJ2-1
d_call: TRBD2
cdr3_nt: TGCAGTGCTTCCGAGGTCCTAGCGGACCACAATGAGCAGTTCTTC
cdr3_aa: CSASEVLADHNEQFF

v_call: TRBV5-1
clone_size: .
j_call: TRBJ2-1
d_call: .
cdr3_nt: TGCGCCAGCAGCTCGATTACCCGGAATGAGCAGTTCTTC
cdr3_aa: CASSSITRNEQFF

v_call: TRBV7-2
clone_size: many
j_call: TRBJ1-2
d_call: .
cdr3_nt: TGTGCCAGCAGCTTAGTGGGGCAGGGTAACTATGGCTACACCTTC
cdr3_aa: CASSLVGQGNYGYTF

v_call: TRBV6-1
clone_size: few
j_call: TRBJ1-5
d_call: .
cdr3_nt: TGTGCCAGCAGTGAAGGGTCAAAAACGAGGCAGCCCCAGCATTTT
cdr3_aa: CASSEGSKTRQPQHF

v_call: TRBV28
clone_size: few
j_call: TRBJ1-1
d_call: .
cdr3_nt: TGTGCCAGCAGTTTAGAGGACCGATACACTGAAGCTTTCTTT
cdr3_aa: CASSLEDRYTEAFF

v_call: TRBV20-1
clone_size: many
j_call: TRBJ2-1
d_call: TRBD2
cdr3_nt: TGCAGTGCTAGAGAGGTGGGGGCTAGCGGGATACGCGAGCAGTTCTTC
cdr3_aa: CSAREVGASGIREQFF

v_call: TRBV29-1
clone_size: many
j_call: TRBJ2-7
d_call: TRBD1
cdr3_nt: TGCAGCGTTGAGGGTTTGGGACAGAGATCCTACGAGCAGTACTTC
cdr3_aa: CSVEGLGQRSYEQYF

v_call: TRBV14
clone_size: .
j_call: TRBJ2-3
d_call: TRBD2
cdr3_nt: TGTGCCAGCAGCCAATTTGGACTAGCGACAGATACGCAGTATTTT
cdr3_aa: CASSQFGLATDTQYF

v_call: TRBV7-9
clone_size: few
j_call: TRBJ2-4
d_call: .
cdr3_nt: TGTGCCAGCAGCTTACTCGGGGCGGCCAAAAACATTCAGTACTTC
cdr3_aa: CASSLLGAAKNIQYF

v_call: TRBV24-1
clone_size: few
j_call: TRBJ2-7
d_call: TRBD2
cdr3_nt: TGTGCCACCAGTGCCCGCCCCGGGACTAGCGGAGGAGTGACCTACGAGCAGTACTTC
cdr3_aa: CATSARPGTSGGVTYEQYF

v_call: TRBV7-8
clone_size: many
j_call: TRBJ2-6
d_call: TRBD1
cdr3_nt: TGTGCCAGCAGCCGCGCAACCGGGACAGGGGTCAGAGTCCTGACTTTC
cdr3_aa: CASSRATGTGVRVLTF

v_call: TRBV6-1
clone_size: .
j_call: TRBJ2-7
d_call: .
cdr3_nt: TGTGCCAGCAGTAAAGGGACCGGAGGGTACGAGCAGTACTTC
cdr3_aa: CASSKGTGGYEQYF

v_call: TRBV3-1
clone_size: many
j_call: TRBJ2-5
d_call: TRBD2
cdr3_nt: TGTGCCAGCAGCCAAGGAACTAGCGGGACGCGTGGAGAGACCCAGTACTTC
cdr3_aa: CASSQGTSGTRGETQYF

v_call: TRBV12-3/TRBV12-4
clone_size: .
j_call: TRBJ1-4
d_call: TRBD1
cdr3_nt: TGTGCCAGCAGTATACCGGGACAGGGGAATGAAAAACTGTTTTTT
cdr3_aa: CASSIPGQGNEKLFF

v_call: TRBV20-1
clone_size: .
j_call: TRBJ2-5
d_call: TRBD2
cdr3_nt: TGCAGTGCTAGCCCCATAGCGGGAGGAGGAGAGACCCAGTACTTC
cdr3_aa: CSASPIAGGGETQYF

v_call: TRBV30
clone_size: .
j_call: TRBJ2-1
d_call: TRBD2
cdr3_nt: TGTGCCTGGAGAGTCCACCGGGCGGGAGGGCATGGTGAGCAGTTCTTC
cdr3_aa: CAWRVHRAGGHGEQFF

v_call: TRBV28
clone_size: many
j_call: TRBJ2-7
d_call: TRBD2
cdr3_nt: TGTGCCAGCAGTTTCAGCGGGAGGCAATACGAGCAGTACTTC
cdr3_aa: CASSFSGRQYEQYF

v_call: TRBV9
clone_size: many
j_call: TRBJ2-5
d_call: .
cdr3_nt: TGTGCCAGCAGCGCCCGACAGGGAGGGGAGACCCAGTACTTC
cdr3_aa: CASSARQGGETQYF

v_call: TRBV3-1
clone_size: few
j_call: TRBJ2-7
d_call: .
cdr3_nt: TGTGCCAGCAGCCTCTCTATCCTCGGGGAGCAGTACTTC
cdr3_aa: CASSLSILGEQYF

v_call: TRBV18
clone_size: .
j_call: TRBJ2-3
d_call: .
cdr3_nt: TGTGCCAGCTCACCACTTATGAGGACAGATACGCAGTATTTT
cdr3_aa: CASSPLMRTDTQYF

v_call: TRBV3-1
clone_size: .
j_call: TRBJ2-3
d_call: .
cdr3_nt: TGTGCCAGCAGCCAGACGGGACTAGATACGCAGTATTTT
cdr3_aa: CASSQTGLDTQYF

v_call: TRBV15
clone_size: few
j_call: TRBJ2-7
d_call: .
cdr3_nt: TGTGCCACCAGCAGAGTGGGGGTTACCTACGAGCAGTACTTC
cdr3_aa: CATSRVGVTYEQYF

v_call: TRBV6-2/TRBV6-3
clone_size: .
j_call: TRBJ1-2
d_call: TRBD1
cdr3_nt: TGTGCCAGCAGTTACTCAGTCCACCGAGGGGGCGGAAGCTATGGCTACACCTTC
cdr3_aa: CASSYSVHRGGGSYGYTF

v_call: TRBV6-2/TRBV6-3
clone_size: few
j_call: TRBJ2-3
d_call: .
cdr3_nt: TGTGCCAGCAGTTACTTAGGGGCCCGCCGGCTCGGCACAGATACGCAGTATTTT
cdr3_aa: CASSYLGARRLGTDTQYF

v_call: TRBV4-3
clone_size: few
j_call: TRBJ2-6
d_call: .
cdr3_nt: TGCGCCAGCAGCCAAGGGAGCGGACAAAGCTCTGGGGCCAACGTCCTGACTTTC
cdr3_aa: CASSQGSGQSSGANVLTF